These 10 T cell receptor beta chains were sequenced from one sample in a study of breast tumors, draining lymph nodes, adjacent tissues listed by TCRdb under 2016. Library construction relied on multiplex PCR. The sequencer listed for this sample is Illumina HiSeq 2000. TCRdb reanalyzed the raw reads on its own, using fastp at Q25 for trimming and MiXCR for clone calling, and kept in-frame beta chains. Entries are consolidated by CDR3 protein sequence, retaining the most common genes and DNA. Counted in this sample were fewer than 250,000 distinct CDR3 sequences; less than 40% of them appeared once. The top ten hold around 1.4% of the sample. The lymph node samples were taken from the axillary draining lymph nodes of breast cancer patients. The specimen was axillary lymph node tissue. The source is a female donor with breast cancer. Some clones in this sample may be carry-over from other donors' samples.

This clonotype was seen repeatedly, ten times or more. The CDR3 DNA follows: TGTGCCAGCAGCCAGCAAGGTGAATATGGCTACACCTTC. As protein: CASSQQGEYGYTF. The chain couples TRBV14 to TRBJ1-2; D gene ambiguous. Germline CDR1 reads SGHDN; CDR2 reads FVKESK. This CDR3 has 13 amino acids. V shed 3 bases and J shed 5 bases, with 10 bases lying between them.

This clonotype has a count of ten or more. The V and J genes are TRBV11-2 and TRBJ2-3; 12 nucleotides align to TRBD2. The CDR3 consists of 16 residues. The V gene end was trimmed by 5 bases and the J gene end by 3 bases; junction bases not matched to a gene: 6. The germline CDR1 and CDR2 sequences are SGHAT and FQNNGV. In nucleotides, the CDR3 is TGTGCCAGCAGCCGGCTAGCGGGAGGGTGGACAGATACGCAGTATTTT. The encoded protein is CASSRLAGGWTDTQYF. The variable domain in full, completed from reference TRBV11-2 and TRBJ2-3, reads EAGVAQSPRYKIIEKRQSVAFWCNPISGHATLYWYQQILGQGPKLLIQFQNNGVVDDSQLPKDRFSAERLKGVDSTLKIQPAKLEDSAVYLCASSRLAGGWTDTQYFGPGTRLTVL.

Many counts were recorded for this clonotype. V is TRBV9 and J is TRBJ1-6; 8 nucleotides agree with TRBD1. Germline values: CDR1 SGDLS, CDR2 YYNGEE. J gave up 11 bases and V 2 bases, and 6 bases lay outside the gene matches. The CDR3 spans 14 residues. The CDR3 sequence is CASSVSGGTAPLHF. In nucleotides, the CDR3 is TGTGCCAGCAGCGTGTCAGGGGGCACGGCACCCCTCCACTTT.

Ten or more counts support this clonotype. This rearrangement joins TRBV3-1 to TRBJ2-7, with D possibly matching TRBD1 (5 bases). The V and J ends lost 1 base and 6 bases respectively, with 19 bases between them. The germline gives CDR1 LGHDT, CDR2 YNNKEL (reference sequence). The CDR3 covers 16 residues. The CDR3 DNA reads TGTGCCAGCAGCCAAGTCGCAGGGAACGCAATTCGCGAGCAGTACTTC. It codes for CASSQVAGNAIREQYF.

This clonotype was seen just once. This chain joins TRBV20-1 and TRBJ1-6; D possibly corresponds to TRBD1 (6 bases). The CDR3 length is 22 residues. V lost 3 bases and J 1 base, leaving 31 bases between the germline ends. In germline, CDR1 is DFQATT, CDR2 SNEGSKA (reference sequence). CDR3: CSARRDISYEQSGISYNSPLHF. CDR3 coding DNA: TGCAGTGCTAGGAGGGACATCTCCTACGAGCAGTCCGGGATTTCCTATAATTCACCCCTCCACTTT.

This clonotype was seen at least ten times. The rearrangement uses TRBV6-1 and TRBJ2-5, with 7 nucleotides matching TRBD1. CDR3 length equals 13 residues. Trimming at V came to 5 bases and at J to 7 bases, leaving 7 bases not matched to a gene. Germline V gene lookup returns CDR1 MNHNS and CDR2 SASEGT. This CDR3 reads CASSNRGEATQYF. Here the CDR3 DNA reads TGTGCCAGCAGTAACAGGGGTGAAGCGACCCAGTACTTC.

This clonotype was picked up many times. A much larger clonotype is one base distant, so this may be a read error. The V gene is TRBV7-6, the J gene TRBJ2-7, with D uncertain. Germline values: CDR1 SGHVS, CDR2 FNYEAQ. V lost 4 bases and J lost 1, with 8 bases in between. CDR3 length equals 13 residues. CDR3 sequence: CASSCGESYEQYF. The CDR3 DNA reads as TGTGCCAGCAGCTGTGGGGAATCCTACGAGCAGTACTTC. Using reference TRBV7-6 and TRBJ2-7 for the parts outside the CDR3, the full variable domain is GAGVSQSPRYKVTKRGQDVALRCDPISGHVSLYWYRQALGQGPEFLTYFNYEAQQDKSGLPNDRFSAERPEGSISTLTIQRTEQRDSAMYRCASSCGESYEQYFGPGTRLTVT.

The rearrangement uses TRBV6-2 or TRBV6-3 and TRBJ2-1; TRBD2 matches 7 bases. The junction had 19 bases not matched to a gene; V was cut back by 2 bases and J by 3 bases. CDR3 size: 20 residues. The V gene's germline CDR1 is MNHEY and CDR2 SVGEGT. CDR3 nucleotides: TGTGCCAGCAGTTACCCCTTAGGACTAGTGCGGGGATCTTACTACAATGAGCAGTTCTTC. Protein: CASSYPLGLVRGSYYNEQFF.

V is TRBV25-1 and J is TRBJ2-7; 13 positions agree with TRBD2. V lost 7 bases, J lost 1 base, and 7 bases stayed unmatched. Germline lookup yields CDR1 MGHDK and CDR2 SYGVNS. This CDR3 has 16 amino acids. The CDR3 sequence is CASTGLAGARSYEQYF. The CDR3 coding sequence is TGTGCCAGCACAGGACTAGCGGGAGCTAGATCCTACGAGCAGTACTTC.

The rearrangement uses TRBV30 and TRBJ1-1, with D maybe TRBD1 (5 bases). Looked up from germline, CDR1 is GTSNPN and CDR2 is SVGIG (reference sequence). This CDR3 contains 12 residues. Deletions cut 4 bases from V and 5 bases from J, with 11 bases between. The CDR3 sequence: CAWKAGRTEAFF. The CDR3 DNA is TGTGCCTGGAAGGCAGGGAGGACTGAAGCTTTCTTT.